These T cell receptor beta chains were read from a single sample in a study of cytomegalovirus exposure and HLA in healthy donors. Only in-frame clones appear in the TCRdb table, and some are missing; sequencing was by immunoSEQ multiplex PCR. Among 150,000 to 200,000 clones listed, over 75% were seen once. The sample taken for sequencing was PBMCs. These receptors came from a man in his 60s in good health and CMV-seronegative. Both conserved end residues are part of each CDR3. A D gene is named only where the DNA matches it firmly. Expanded clones are given a class, and other clones once, few, many or no size at all.

J gene | D gene | V gene | clone size | CDR3 protein | CDR3 DNA
TRBJ1-2 | TRBD1 | TRBV10-2 | NA | CASSETRDRGQGDYGYTF | TGCGCCAGCAGTGAGACTAGGGACAGGGGGCAGGGGGACTATGGCTACACCTTC
TRBJ2-2 | NA | TRBV18 | once | CASSPPIGGTGSGELFF | TGTGCCAGCTCACCACCGATTGGGGGCACAGGGTCCGGGGAGCTGTTTTTT
TRBJ2-7 | TRBD2 | TRBV13 | once | CASSQSGRGEQYF | TGTGCCAGCAGTCAGAGCGGGAGAGGGGAGCAGTACTTC
TRBJ2-2 | NA | TRBV5-1 | NA | CASSFGQPTGELFF | TGCGCCAGCAGCTTCGGACAGCCCACCGGGGAGCTGTTTTTT
TRBJ1-3 | TRBD1 | TRBV10-3 | NA | CAAAPDRSSGNTIYF | TGTGCCGCCGCACCGGACAGGTCCTCTGGAAACACCATATATTTT
TRBJ1-1 | NA | TRBV10-3 | once | CATSRGAGALNTEAFF | TGTGCCACCTCTCGGGGGGCAGGGGCCTTGAACACTGAAGCTTTCTTT
TRBJ1-4 | NA | TRBV18 | NA | CASSPMGGEKLFF | TGTGCCAGCTCACCGATGGGGGGTGAAAAACTGTTTTTT
TRBJ1-1 | NA | TRBV14 | NA | CASSRGRVSGEAFF | TGTGCCAGCAGCCGGGGGAGGGTGTCGGGTGAAGCTTTCTTT
TRBJ1-2 | NA | TRBV30 | NA | CAWTRGAATYGYTF | TGTGCCTGGACCCGGGGGGCGGCGACCTATGGCTACACCTTC
TRBJ2-7 | TRBD1 | TRBV6-1 | NA | CASTQEGQGAYEQYF | TGTGCCAGCACCCAGGAAGGACAGGGGGCATACGAGCAGTACTTC
TRBJ2-1 | NA | TRBV27 | few | CASSSVYEQFF | TGTGCCAGCAGTTCGGTCTATGAGCAGTTCTTC
TRBJ2-5 | NA | TRBV7-2 | NA | CASSLGALETQYF | TGTGCCAGCAGCTTAGGGGCTTTGGAGACCCAGTACTTC
TRBJ2-1 | TRBD2 | TRBV9 | NA | CASSETSGSYNEQFF | TGTGCCAGCAGCGAGACTAGCGGGTCCTACAATGAGCAGTTCTTC
TRBJ1-1 | TRBD1 | TRBV15 | NA | CATSRVRTGAFF | TGTGCCACCAGCAGAGTCCGGACAGGTGCTTTCTTT
TRBJ1-2 | NA | TRBV5-1 | NA | CASSLGGRGTYGYTF | TGCGCCAGCAGCTTGGGGGGCAGGGGCACATATGGCTACACCTTC
TRBJ1-2 | NA | TRBV19 | NA | CASSIDQGVSYTF | TGTGCCAGTAGTATAGACCAAGGGGTGAGCTACACCTTC
TRBJ1-1 | NA | TRBV18 | NA | CASSQTKNTEAFF | TGTGCCAGCTCACAGACAAAGAACACTGAAGCTTTCTTT
TRBJ2-7 | TRBD1 | TRBV29-1 | NA | CSVGDRLSSYEQYF | TGCAGCGTCGGGGACAGGTTAAGCTCCTACGAGCAGTACTTC
TRBJ2-4 | TRBD1 | TRBV2 | NA | CARGQGADIQYF | TGTGCCAGGGGACAGGGGGCGGACATTCAGTACTTC
TRBJ1-1 | TRBD1 | TRBV19 | NA | CASSSVPGQARFFAEAFF | TGTGCCAGTAGTTCAGTACCGGGACAGGCTCGTTTCTTTGCTGAAGCTTTCTTT
TRBJ1-3 | NA | TRBV9 | NA | CASSGYRVAHSGNTIYF | TGTGCCAGCAGCGGATACAGGGTAGCTCACTCTGGAAACACCATATATTTT
TRBJ2-5 | NA | TRBV9 | NA | CASSVVGGQETQYF | TGTGCCAGCAGCGTAGTGGGGGGCCAAGAGACCCAGTACTTC
TRBJ2-3 | NA | TRBV9 | NA | CASSVGKAGPGDTQYF | TGTGCCAGCAGCGTGGGAAAGGCGGGCCCCGGGGATACGCAGTATTTT
TRBJ2-5 | TRBD1 | TRBV5-6 | NA | CASSSLPGQGDFGETQYF | TGTGCCAGCAGCTCCCTTCCGGGACAGGGGGATTTTGGGGAGACCCAGTACTTC
TRBJ1-1 | TRBD1 | TRBV7-9 | NA | CSSSPGTAQAFF | TGTTCCAGCAGCCCCGGGACAGCGCAAGCTTTCTTT
TRBJ2-7 | TRBD1 | TRBV5-1 | once | CASSARQGSRYEQYF | TGCGCCAGCAGCGCTCGACAGGGATCCCGATACGAGCAGTACTTC
TRBJ2-5 | NA | TRBV7-2 | NA | CASSTDQGETQYF | TGTGCCAGCAGCACTGACCAGGGGGAGACCCAGTACTTC
TRBJ2-1 | TRBD2 | TRBV5-4 | NA | CASSLGSGSIKSKNEQFF | TGTGCCAGCAGCTTGGGTAGCGGGAGCATCAAAAGTAAGAATGAGCAGTTCTTC
TRBJ1-3 | NA | TRBV29-1 | NA | CSVFISSGNTIYF | TGCAGCGTTTTTATTAGCTCTGGAAACACCATATATTTT
TRBJ2-2 | TRBD2 | TRBV4-3 | few | CASSRTSVNTGELFF | TGCGCCAGCAGTCGGACTAGCGTGAACACCGGGGAGCTGTTTTTT
TRBJ2-7 | TRBD2 | TRBV5-4 | few | CASSPSGRAHEQYF | TGTGCCAGCAGCCCTAGCGGGAGGGCCCACGAGCAGTACTTC
TRBJ1-1 | TRBD1 | TRBV10-3 | NA | CAISFDRGQSTEAFF | TGTGCCATCAGTTTCGACAGGGGGCAATCCACTGAAGCTTTCTTT
TRBJ2-5 | TRBD2 | TRBV10-3 | NA | CAISVYGTSGRDGEETQYF | TGTGCCATCAGCGTTTACGGGACTAGCGGGAGAGATGGCGAAGAGACCCAGTACTTC
TRBJ2-7 | TRBD1 | TRBV10-3 | few | CAISTDRGLEEQYF | TGTGCCATCTCCACGGACAGGGGGCTGGAGGAGCAGTACTTC
TRBJ2-7 | NA | TRBV29-1 | NA | CSVGLGSSGSEQYF | TGCAGCGTTGGGTTGGGATCTTCGGGGAGCGAGCAGTACTTC
TRBJ2-2 | TRBD1 | TRBV5-1 | NA | CASSLGRQGPGELFF | TGCGCCAGCAGCTTGGGGAGACAGGGACCCGGGGAGCTGTTTTTT
TRBJ1-2 | NA | TRBV9 | NA | CASSVARGRGNGANYGYTF | TGTGCCAGCAGCGTAGCTAGGGGCAGGGGAAATGGGGCTAACTATGGCTACACCTTC
TRBJ2-5 | NA | TRBV18 | few | CASSPQARGETQYF | TGTGCCAGCTCACCACAGGCCAGGGGAGAGACCCAGTACTTC
TRBJ1-1 | TRBD1 | TRBV16 | NA | CASSALRTGNTEAFF | TGTGCCAGCAGCGCTCTCCGGACAGGGAACACTGAAGCTTTCTTT
TRBJ1-6 | NA | TRBV29-1 | NA | CSVRAASNDSPLHF | TGCAGCGTCAGGGCAGCCAGTAATGATTCACCCCTCCACTTT
TRBJ1-4 | TRBD1 | TRBV2 | NA | CASSELTQGDEKLFF | TGTGCCAGCAGTGAACTAACCCAGGGGGACGAAAAACTGTTTTTT
TRBJ2-7 | NA | TRBV7-8 | NA | CASSLRVYEQYF | TGTGCCAGCAGCTTGAGGGTCTACGAGCAGTACTTC
TRBJ2-1 | NA | TRBV27 | NA | CASSFARFGNEQFF | TGTGCCAGCAGTTTTGCTAGATTCGGGAATGAGCAGTTCTTC
TRBJ2-7 | TRBD2 | TRBV29-1 | NA | CSVLAGKTYEQYF | TGCAGCGTACTAGCGGGGAAAACCTACGAGCAGTACTTC
TRBJ2-2 | NA | TRBV5-1 | once | CASRRDTGELFF | TGCGCCAGCAGGCGGGACACCGGGGAGCTGTTTTTT
TRBJ1-3 | NA | TRBV30 | NA | CAWSLTNSISGNTIYF | TGTGCCTGGAGTCTAACGAACAGTATCTCTGGAAACACCATATATTTT
TRBJ2-1 | NA | TRBV5-5 | NA | CASSRDFNEQFF | TGTGCCAGCAGTAGGGACTTTAATGAGCAGTTCTTC
TRBJ2-7 | TRBD2 | TRBV2 | NA | CAASLSSGGAAEQYF | TGTGCCGCCAGCCTATCGAGCGGGGGGGCTGCCGAGCAGTACTTC
TRBJ2-5 | TRBD2 | TRBV6-4 | few | CASSYGGGVQETQYF | TGTGCCAGCAGTTATGGCGGGGGGGTCCAAGAGACCCAGTACTTC
TRBJ2-2 | TRBD2 | TRBV6-1 | NA | CASSDLAGGLNTGELFF | TGTGCCAGCAGTGATCTAGCGGGGGGACTAAACACCGGGGAGCTGTTTTTT
TRBJ2-7 | NA | TRBV7-2 | few | CASSLDTYEQYF | TGTGCCAGCAGCTTAGATACCTACGAGCAGTACTTC
TRBJ2-1 | NA | TRBV15 | NA | CATSSGFDSYNEQFF | TGTGCCACCAGCAGCGGGTTTGACAGTTACAATGAGCAGTTCTTC
TRBJ2-3 | NA | TRBV4-1 | NA | CASSQDRTADTQYF | TGCGCCAGCAGCCAAGATCGAACAGCAGATACGCAGTATTTT
TRBJ2-5 | TRBD2 | TRBV18 | NA | CASSPRLAGQETQYF | TGTGCCAGCTCACCAAGACTAGCGGGGCAAGAGACCCAGTACTTC
TRBJ1-1 | TRBD1 | TRBV30 | NA | CAWSVQKTTGDTEAFF | TGTGCCTGGAGTGTACAAAAGACAACAGGGGACACTGAAGCTTTCTTT
TRBJ1-6 | TRBD1 | TRBV18 | NA | CASSPQKDRVDSPLHF | TGTGCCAGCTCACCACAAAAGGACAGGGTAGATTCACCCCTCCACTTT
TRBJ2-7 | NA | TRBV2 | NA | CASSESLSETYEQYF | TGTGCCAGCAGTGAAAGTCTCAGCGAAACCTACGAGCAGTACTTC
TRBJ1-2 | NA | TRBV6-1 | NA | CASSETGLNYGYPF | TGTGCCAGCAGTGAAACGGGTCTGAACTATGGCTACCCCTTC